The following is a TCR beta chain sequence with its context. Other DNA sequences in the same sample also yield this CDR3. The data belong to a study of cytomegalovirus exposure and HLA in healthy donors. Per the germline V gene, CDR1 is SGHRS and CDR2 is YFSETQ. There are 14 residues in the CDR3. Trimming cost V 0 bases and J 1 base, with 5 bases left between them. PCR involved 60 Vbeta and 13 Jbeta primers. Profiling relied on immunoSEQ multiplex PCR, and the TCRdb table lists in-frame clones only, not all of them. The table has about 150,000 clones, 76% seen once. Material for sequencing was PBMCs. This chain joins TRBV5-1 and TRBJ1-3; D gene uncertain. The source of this sequence is a woman in her 40s in good health and CMV-seronegative. The CDR3 sequence: CASSLGESGNTIYF. CDR3 coding DNA: TGCGCCAGCAGCTTGGGAGAATCTGGAAACACCATATATTTT.